The 11 T cell receptor beta chains reported below all come from one sample, sequenced in a study of blood T cell repertoires in COVID-19. Some clones are missing from TCRdb's copy, which holds only in-frame ones; the method was immunoSEQ multiplex PCR. Of roughly 140,000 clones listed, around four fifths are singletons. The sequencing input was peripheral blood. The receptors were sampled from a woman of 80 years or more with acute or convalescent COVID-19.

The chain couples TRBV24-1 to TRBJ1-2; 11 nucleotides match TRBD1. V was pared by 2 bases and J by 6 bases, with 7 bases of the junction left unmatched. The CDR3 has 16 amino acids. Germline-derived CDR1 and CDR2 are KGHDR and SFDVKD. CDR3 protein: CATSDWGTGGSDGYTF. The CDR3, as DNA: TGTGCCACCAGTGATTGGGGGACAGGGGGTAGCGATGGCTACACCTTC.

This clone was picked up one time. The J gene is TRBJ2-2, the V gene TRBV19, with TRBD2 matching over 10 bases. The CDR3 has 18 residues. Trimming removed 6 bases from V and 3 bases from J; junction bases left unmatched: 13. The germline V gene encodes CDR1 LNHDA and CDR2 SQIVND (reference sequence). CDR3 region: CASSPPTAGGIDTGELFF. The CDR3, as DNA: TGTGCCAGTAGCCCGCCGACAGCGGGAGGGATTGACACCGGGGAGCTGTTTTTT.

The chain recombines TRBV25-1 with TRBJ1-2, with a possible D match to TRBD1 (6 bases). Germline assignment: CDR1 MGHDK and CDR2 SYGVNS. The CDR3 has 13 amino acids. Trimming left V 5 bases short and J 4 bases short, with 11 bases between. The CDR3 DNA sequence: TGTGCCAGCAGTCCAGGGGTAGGCTATGGCTACACCTTC. Amino acids: CASSPGVGYGYTF.

The chain has TRBV15 and TRBJ1-1; 8 bases map to TRBD1. Trimming removed 1 base from V and 4 bases from J; junction bases left unmatched: 8. Per germline, CDR1 LNHNV and CDR2 YYDKDF (reference sequence). The CDR3 runs 16 residues. CDR3 bases: TGTGCCACCAGCAGAGGGAGGAGGACAGGGTCCACTGAAGCTTTCTTT. This gives the protein CATSRGRRTGSTEAFF.

CDR3 in DNA: TGTGCCAGCAGCCCCGGGACAGGGGAGGCCGGGGAGCTGTTTTTT. Protein sequence: CASSPGTGEAGELFF. The V and J genes are TRBV11-3 and TRBJ2-2, with 10 nucleotides matching TRBD1. With 5 bases clipped from V and 6 bases from J, the junction kept 6 bases outside the gene matches. Germline-derived CDR1 and CDR2 are SGHNT and YENEEA. CDR3 size: 15 residues.

The J gene is TRBJ1-1, the V gene TRBV30, with D possibly TRBD1 on 6 matching bases. The germline V gene has CDR1 GTSNPN and CDR2 SVGIG (reference sequence). The germline V and J ends were trimmed by 0 bases and 10 bases, with 15 bases remaining between them. This CDR3 region has 13 residues. CDR3 loop: CAWSVRAGVGAFF. The DNA for the CDR3 is TGTGCCTGGAGTGTACGGGCAGGGGTAGGAGCTTTCTTT.

The chain couples TRBV28 to TRBJ2-3; TRBD2 aligns across 8 bases. In germline, CDR1 is MDHEN, CDR2 SYDVKM. J was trimmed by 2 bases and V by 3 bases; bases with no gene match: 13. This CDR3 region has 18 residues. The DNA of the CDR3 is TGTGCCAGCAGTTTGTTAGCGGGGCTCTATAGGAACACAGATACGCAGTATTTT. It specifies CASSLLAGLYRNTDTQYF.

The V and J genes are TRBV11-2 and TRBJ2-3, with 8 bases lining up with TRBD2. The CDR3 is made up of 16 amino acids. Unmatched junction bases numbered 5, after V lost 1 base and J lost 2 bases. Germline V gene sequence: CDR1 SGHAT, CDR2 FQNNGV. The CDR3, as DNA: TGTGCCAGCAGCTTAGGTGCGGGGGGTCACACAGATACGCAGTATTTT. Encoded protein: CASSLGAGGHTDTQYF.

The chain recombines TRBV3-1 (or the pseudogene TRBV3-2) with TRBJ1-4; 8 positions match TRBD1. CDR3 length: 14 residues. Germline loops: CDR1 LGHDT, CDR2 YNNKEL (reference sequence). The V and J ends lost 3 bases and 5 bases, in that order; junction bases with no gene match: 2. The CDR3 is CASSQWDRNEKLFF. CDR3 DNA sequence: TGTGCCAGCAGCCAGTGGGACAGGAATGAAAAACTGTTTTTT.

CDR3 nucleotides: TGTGCCAGCAGTGAGATAGCGGCTAGCACAGATACGCAGTATTTT. It encodes CASSEIAASTDTQYF. The V gene is TRBV6-1, the J gene TRBJ2-3, with D perhaps TRBD2 (6 bases). The germline V gene encodes CDR1 MNHNS and CDR2 SASEGT. V was pared by 3 bases and J by 0 bases, with 10 bases between. The CDR3 loop spans 15 amino acids.

This chain links TRBV9 with TRBJ2-1; TRBD1 is a possible D gene (5 bases). Germline V gene sequence: CDR1 SGDLS, CDR2 YYNGEE. The CDR3 is 17 residues long. Trimming removed 0 bases at V and 2 bases at J, with 15 bases between. As DNA, the CDR3 is TGTGCCAGCAGCGTAGGATCAGGGTCAAACCCCTACAATGAGCAGTTCTTC. This codes for CASSVGSGSNPYNEQFF.